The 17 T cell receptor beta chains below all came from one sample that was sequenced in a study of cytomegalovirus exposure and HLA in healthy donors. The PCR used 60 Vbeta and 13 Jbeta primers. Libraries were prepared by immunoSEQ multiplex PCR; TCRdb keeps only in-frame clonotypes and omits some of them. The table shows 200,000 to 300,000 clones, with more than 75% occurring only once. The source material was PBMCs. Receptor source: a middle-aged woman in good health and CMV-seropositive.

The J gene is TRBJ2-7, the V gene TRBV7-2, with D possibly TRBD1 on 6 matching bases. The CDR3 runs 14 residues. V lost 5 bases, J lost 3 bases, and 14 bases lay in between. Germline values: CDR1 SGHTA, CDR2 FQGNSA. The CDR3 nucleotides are TGTGCCAGCAGCCCGGCCGGACAGCTCTACGAGCAGTACTTC. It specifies CASSPAGQLYEQYF.

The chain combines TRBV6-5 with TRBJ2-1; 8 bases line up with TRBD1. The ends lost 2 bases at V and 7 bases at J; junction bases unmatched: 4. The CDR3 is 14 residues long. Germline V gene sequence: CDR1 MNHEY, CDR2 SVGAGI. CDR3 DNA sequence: TGTGCCAGCAGTTACGGGCAGGGGGCGAATGAGCAGTTCTTC. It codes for CASSYGQGANEQFF.

The CDR3 nucleotides read TGTGCCTGGAGTGTAAAGTGGACTGCGAGGGATGAGCAGTTCTTC. Translating gives CAWSVKWTARDEQFF. V is TRBV30 and J is TRBJ2-1, with a possible D match to TRBD2 (5 bases). The CDR3 is made up of 15 amino acids. V dropped 0 bases and J dropped 8 bases, with 17 bases sitting between them. Germline CDR1 is GTSNPN and CDR2 is SVGIG (reference sequence). The full variable domain, in which reference TRBV30 and TRBJ2-1 provide the parts outside the CDR3, is SQTIHQWPATLVQPVGSPLSLECTVEGTSNPNLYWYRQAAGRGLQLLFYSVGIGQISSEVPQNLSASRPQDRQFILSSKKLLLSDSGFYLCAWSVKWTARDEQFFGPGTRLTVL.

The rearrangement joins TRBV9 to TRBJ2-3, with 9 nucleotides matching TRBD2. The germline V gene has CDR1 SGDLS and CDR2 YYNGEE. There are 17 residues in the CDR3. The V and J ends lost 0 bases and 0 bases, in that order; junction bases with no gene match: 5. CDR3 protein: CASSVESGGLSTDTQYF. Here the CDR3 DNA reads TGTGCCAGCAGCGTAGAGAGCGGGGGGCTCAGCACAGATACGCAGTATTTT.

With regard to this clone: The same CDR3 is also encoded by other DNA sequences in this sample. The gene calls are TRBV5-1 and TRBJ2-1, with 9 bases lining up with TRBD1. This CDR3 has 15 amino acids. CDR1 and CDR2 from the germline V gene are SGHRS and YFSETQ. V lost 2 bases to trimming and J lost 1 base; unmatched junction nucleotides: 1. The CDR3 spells CASSLGQGSYNEQFF. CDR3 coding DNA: TGCGCCAGCAGCTTAGGACAGGGGTCCTACAATGAGCAGTTCTTC.

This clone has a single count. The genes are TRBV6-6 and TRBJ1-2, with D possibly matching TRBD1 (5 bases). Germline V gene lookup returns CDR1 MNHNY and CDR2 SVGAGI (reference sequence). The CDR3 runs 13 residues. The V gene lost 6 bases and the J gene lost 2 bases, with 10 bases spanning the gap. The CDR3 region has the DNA TGTGCCAGCAGGGGGCGGACGAACTATGGCTACACCTTC. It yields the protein CASRGRTNYGYTF.

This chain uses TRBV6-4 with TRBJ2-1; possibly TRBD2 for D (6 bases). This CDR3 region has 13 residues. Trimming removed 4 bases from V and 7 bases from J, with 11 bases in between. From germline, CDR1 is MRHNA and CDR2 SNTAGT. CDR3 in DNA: TGTGCCAGCAGTGTTGGCGGGGCGAATGAGCAGTTCTTC. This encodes CASSVGGANEQFF.

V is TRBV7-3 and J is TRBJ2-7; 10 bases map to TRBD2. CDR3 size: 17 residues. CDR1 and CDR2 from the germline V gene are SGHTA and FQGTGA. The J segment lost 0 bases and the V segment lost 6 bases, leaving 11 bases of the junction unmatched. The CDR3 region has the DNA TGTGCCAGCAGGAACCCAGCGGGGGGGCGAAGCTCCTACGAGCAGTACTTC. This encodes CASRNPAGGRSSYEQYF.

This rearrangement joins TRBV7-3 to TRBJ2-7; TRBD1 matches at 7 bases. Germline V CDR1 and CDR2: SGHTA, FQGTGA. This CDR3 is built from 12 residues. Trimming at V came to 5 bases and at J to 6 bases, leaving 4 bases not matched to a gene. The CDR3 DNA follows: TGTGCCAGCAGCGTAGCAGGGGGCGAGCAGTACTTC. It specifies CASSVAGGEQYF.

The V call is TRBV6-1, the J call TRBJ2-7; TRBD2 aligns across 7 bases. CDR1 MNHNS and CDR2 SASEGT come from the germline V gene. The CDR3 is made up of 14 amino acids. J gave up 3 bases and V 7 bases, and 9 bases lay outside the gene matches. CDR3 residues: CASIRARTSYEQYF. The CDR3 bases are TGTGCCAGCATTCGAGCCAGGACTAGCTACGAGCAGTACTTC.

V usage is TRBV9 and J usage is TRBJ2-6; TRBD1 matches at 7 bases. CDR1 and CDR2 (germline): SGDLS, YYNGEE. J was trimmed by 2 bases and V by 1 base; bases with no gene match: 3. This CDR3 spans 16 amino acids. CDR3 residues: CASSVYDRAGANVLTF. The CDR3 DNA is TGTGCCAGCAGCGTATACGACAGGGCTGGGGCCAACGTCCTGACTTTC.

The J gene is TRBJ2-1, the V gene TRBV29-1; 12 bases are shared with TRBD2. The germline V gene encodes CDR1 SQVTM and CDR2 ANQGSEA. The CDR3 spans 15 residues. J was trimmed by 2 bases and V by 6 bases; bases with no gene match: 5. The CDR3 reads CSVGRTSGTYNEQFF. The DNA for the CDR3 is TGCAGCGTGGGCAGGACTAGCGGGACCTACAATGAGCAGTTCTTC.

CDR3: CASSLLQGANTGELFF. Written as DNA, the CDR3 is TGCGCCAGCAGCTTGTTGCAGGGCGCGAACACCGGGGAGCTGTTTTTT. This chain links TRBV5-1 with TRBJ2-2; tentative D call: TRBD1 (5 bases). The CDR3 has 16 amino acids. The V gene's germline CDR1 is SGHRS and CDR2 YFSETQ. V lost 1 base and J lost 0, with 10 bases in between.

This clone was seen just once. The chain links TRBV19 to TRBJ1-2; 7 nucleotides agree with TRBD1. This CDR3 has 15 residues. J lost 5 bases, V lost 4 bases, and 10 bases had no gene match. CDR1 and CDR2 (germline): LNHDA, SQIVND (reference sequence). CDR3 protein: CASSTDRAGAYGYTF. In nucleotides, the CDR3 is TGTGCCAGTAGTACCGACAGGGCAGGGGCTTATGGCTACACCTTC.

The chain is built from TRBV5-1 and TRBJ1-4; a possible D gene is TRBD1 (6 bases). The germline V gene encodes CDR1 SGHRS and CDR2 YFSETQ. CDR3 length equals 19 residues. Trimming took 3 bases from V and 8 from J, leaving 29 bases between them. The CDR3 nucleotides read TGCGCCAGCAGCTCCGTTACTGGGGGCAGGCTTAGGTCCGGGGAAAAACTGTTTTTT. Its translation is CASSSVTGGRLRSGEKLFF.

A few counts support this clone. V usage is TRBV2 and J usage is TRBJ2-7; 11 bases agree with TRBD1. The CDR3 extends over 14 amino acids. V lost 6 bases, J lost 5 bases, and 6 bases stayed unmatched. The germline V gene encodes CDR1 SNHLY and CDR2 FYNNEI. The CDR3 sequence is CASSRDRGVHEQYF. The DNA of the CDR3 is TGTGCCAGCAGCCGGGACAGGGGGGTTCACGAGCAGTACTTC.

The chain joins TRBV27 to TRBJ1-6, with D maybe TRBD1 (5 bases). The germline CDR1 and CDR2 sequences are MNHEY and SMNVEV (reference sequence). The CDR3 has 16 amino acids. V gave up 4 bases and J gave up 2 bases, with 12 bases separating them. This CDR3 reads CASSSRQGAYNSPLHF. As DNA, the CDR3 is TGTGCCAGCAGTTCGCGTCAGGGCGCCTATAATTCACCCCTCCACTTT.